The 10 T cell receptor beta chains below were found in one sample sequenced in a study of T-cell memory formation after mild COVID-19 (dated by TCRdb to about 2021). Preparation of the library involved 5' RACE. The data were produced on an Illumina NovaSeq 6000. The raw public reads went through TCRdb reprocessing: fastp at Q25, MiXCR clone calling, in-frame beta chains kept. Rows with a matching CDR3 protein are joined into one entry that keeps the most common DNA and genes. A total of about 82,000 distinct CDR3 sequences appear in this sample, about 13% of them only once. In total, the top ten clones hold about 28% of the sample. The sample was PBMCs or a T cell subset sorted from them (not recorded which). The origin of the receptors is an adult woman who had mild COVID-19 (a few samples of this study predate the infection). The sample titles of this study are shuffled in the database, so cell type and time point are left out; the donor was told from shared clones.

This clonotype was seen only a few times. V gene TRBV7-9 combines with J gene TRBJ2-1; D possibly corresponds to TRBD2 (5 bases). V was pared by 4 bases and J by 3 bases, with 10 bases between. CDR3 length equals 14 residues. CDR1 and CDR2 from the germline V gene are SEHNR and FQNEAQ (reference sequence). CDR3: CASSSPGLYNEQFF. In DNA form, the CDR3 reads TGTGCCAGCAGCTCTCCCGGACTCTACAATGAGCAGTTCTTC.

There are a few counts of this clonotype. The rearrangement joins TRBV9 to TRBJ2-1; 10 bases fit TRBD2. Germline V lookup: CDR1 SGDLS, CDR2 YYNGEE. The CDR3 runs to 17 residues. The J segment lost 5 bases and the V segment lost 4 bases, leaving 12 bases of the junction unmatched. CDR3: CASSPPTGTSANNEQFF. DNA of the CDR3: TGTGCCAGCAGCCCCCCGACCGGGACTAGCGCAAACAATGAGCAGTTCTTC.

This clonotype occurred a few times. The rearrangement uses TRBV4-1 and TRBJ2-5, with a tentative D call TRBD2 (6 bases). Germline V CDR1 and CDR2: MGHRA, YSYEKL. The CDR3 contains 14 residues. Deletions cut 3 bases from V and 4 bases from J, with 12 bases between. The CDR3 reads CASSHQLAAETQYF. The CDR3 nucleotides read TGCGCCAGCAGCCACCAACTAGCTGCAGAGACCCAGTACTTC.

This clonotype was observed many times. This chain uses TRBV12-3 or TRBV12-4 with TRBJ2-7, with 7 positions matching TRBD2. After removal of 3 bases from V and 7 bases from J, the junction contained 12 bases not matched to a gene. The CDR3 loop spans 15 amino acids. The CDR3 is CASSLRLAELGEQYF. The DNA of the CDR3 is TGTGCCAGCAGTTTGCGTCTAGCGGAGTTAGGGGAGCAGTACTTC.

This rearrangement joins TRBV3-1 to TRBJ1-5; D possibly corresponds to TRBD1 (6 bases). The germline CDR1 and CDR2 sequences are LGHDT and YNNKEL (reference sequence). V shed 0 bases and J shed 1 base, with 13 bases lying between them. CDR3 length: 17 residues. CDR3 nucleotide sequence: TGTGCCAGCAGCCAAGAACCGATGGACAGAAGCAATCAGCCCCAGCATTTT. Protein: CASSQEPMDRSNQPQHF.

The chain carries TRBV20-1 and TRBJ1-5; TRBD1 is a possible D gene (6 bases). This CDR3 spans 14 amino acids. Trimming shortened V by 3 bases and J by 6 bases, and 15 bases separated the two germline ends. The germline V gene encodes CDR1 DFQATT and CDR2 SNEGSKA (reference sequence). The DNA of the CDR3 is TGCAGTGCTAGTCGGGCAGGGGATGGTCAGCCCCAGCATTTT. Its translation is CSASRAGDGQPQHF.

This clonotype was counted at least ten times. The chain joins TRBV15 to TRBJ2-2; no reliable D call. The germline V and J ends were trimmed by 0 bases and 7 bases, with 9 bases remaining between them. The CDR3 is 14 residues long. Looked up from germline, CDR1 is LNHNV and CDR2 is YYDKDF (reference sequence). The CDR3 loop reads CATSRDEPGGELFF. CDR3 DNA: TGTGCCACCAGCAGAGATGAGCCGGGCGGGGAGCTGTTTTTT.

The gene calls are TRBV5-4 and TRBJ2-7, with 10 bases lining up with TRBD2. The CDR3 totals 16 residues. Trimming took 4 bases from V and 3 from J; bases not matched to a gene: 10. The germline CDR1 and CDR2 sequences are SGHNT and YYREEE (reference sequence). The CDR3 loop reads CASSHSSSGSYYEQYF. CDR3 sequence (DNA): TGTGCCAGCAGCCATTCCTCTAGCGGGAGCTACTACGAGCAGTACTTC.

V is TRBV6-2 or TRBV6-3 and J is TRBJ1-1; D is unclear. The ends were cut back, 5 bases at V and 1 base at J, with 8 bases in the middle. The V gene's germline CDR1 is MNHEY and CDR2 SVGEGT. This CDR3 spans 13 amino acids. The CDR3 region has the DNA TGTGCCAGCAGTATAACAGAGAACACTGAAGCTTTCTTT. This codes for CASSITENTEAFF.

The chain links TRBV5-6 to TRBJ2-7; D is undetermined. The CDR3 has 14 amino acids. V was pared by 3 bases and J by 1 base, with 11 bases between. From germline, CDR1 is SGHDT and CDR2 YYEEEE. The CDR3 region has the DNA TGTGCCAGCAGCTCGCACGTGGGATCCTACGAGCAGTACTTC. As protein: CASSSHVGSYEQYF.